Listed below are T cell receptor beta chains from one sample, sequenced in a study of monozygotic twins with cystic fibrosis. Profiled with immunoSEQ multiplex PCR; TCRdb holds only in-frame clones, not every one. The data hold 13,000 to 15,000 clones, with 70% to 90% observed a single time. The sequencing input was blood. The source of these receptors is a boy between 10 and 17 years old with cystic fibrosis. The CDR3 runs from the conserved cysteine through the conserved F or W. The order of the fields is J gene, D gene, V gene, CDR3 protein, CDR3 DNA. The D gene is left open where the match is weak.

j_gene: TRBJ2-7
d_gene: TRBD1
v_gene: TRBV5-1
CDR3aa: CASSSWTGSDYEQYF
CDR3nt: TGCGCCAGCAGCAGCTGGACAGGGTCGGACTACGAGCAGTACTTC

j_gene: TRBJ1-3
d_gene: TRBD1
v_gene: TRBV18
CDR3aa: CASSPDRGSGTIYF
CDR3nt: TGTGCCAGCTCGCCCGACAGGGGGTCTGGCACCATATATTTT

j_gene: TRBJ1-6
d_gene: .
v_gene: TRBV9
CDR3aa: CASSVAGRDNSPLHF
CDR3nt: TGTGCCAGCAGCGTAGCAGGGAGAGATAATTCACCCCTCCACTTT

j_gene: TRBJ1-5
d_gene: .
v_gene: TRBV6-1
CDR3aa: CASSESTGPNQPQHF
CDR3nt: TGTGCCAGCAGTGAATCGACAGGACCCAATCAGCCCCAGCATTTT

j_gene: TRBJ1-1
d_gene: .
v_gene: TRBV11-2
CDR3aa: CASGSGLSNTEAFF
CDR3nt: TGTGCCAGCGGTTCAGGGCTATCGAACACTGAAGCTTTCTTT

j_gene: TRBJ1-4
d_gene: .
v_gene: TRBV5-1
CDR3aa: CASSSRGPDNEKLFF
CDR3nt: TGCGCCAGCAGCTCCCGTGGGCCGGATAATGAAAAACTGTTTTTT

j_gene: TRBJ2-1
d_gene: .
v_gene: TRBV7-9
CDR3aa: CASSSGRGHNEQFF
CDR3nt: TGTGCCAGCAGCTCTGGGCGGGGTCACAATGAGCAGTTCTTC

j_gene: TRBJ2-1
d_gene: TRBD1
v_gene: TRBV28
CDR3aa: CASSPGQGKTSYNEQFF
CDR3nt: TGTGCCAGCAGCCCTGGACAGGGGAAGACCTCCTACAATGAGCAGTTCTTC

j_gene: TRBJ1-3
d_gene: TRBD1
v_gene: TRBV27
CDR3aa: CASSEQGNSGNTIYF
CDR3nt: TGTGCCAGCAGTGAACAGGGGAACTCTGGAAACACCATATATTTT

j_gene: TRBJ2-1
d_gene: .
v_gene: TRBV6-5
CDR3aa: CASSSTPSERYNEQFF
CDR3nt: TGTGCCAGCAGTTCTACCCCTAGCGAGAGGTACAATGAGCAGTTCTTC

j_gene: TRBJ2-1
d_gene: .
v_gene: TRBV7-2
CDR3aa: CASSLGGRTRQFF
CDR3nt: TGTGCCAGCAGCTTAGGGGGGCGGACTAGGCAGTTCTTC

j_gene: TRBJ2-2
d_gene: .
v_gene: TRBV27
CDR3aa: CASSLNWAGELFF
CDR3nt: TGTGCCAGCAGTTTAAATTGGGCTGGGGAGCTGTTTTTT

j_gene: TRBJ2-7
d_gene: TRBD1
v_gene: TRBV6-6
CDR3aa: CASSSSDRGDYEQYF
CDR3nt: TGTGCCAGCAGTTCCAGCGACAGGGGGGACTACGAGCAGTACTTC

j_gene: TRBJ1-3
d_gene: .
v_gene: TRBV6-6
CDR3aa: CASSQNSAGNTIYF
CDR3nt: TGTGCCAGCTCCCAAAATTCGGCTGGAAACACCATATATTTT

j_gene: TRBJ2-1
d_gene: .
v_gene: TRBV7-7
CDR3aa: CASSLVVGSNEQFF
CDR3nt: TGTGCCAGCAGCTTAGTGGTCGGGAGCAATGAGCAGTTCTTC

j_gene: TRBJ2-3
d_gene: TRBD2
v_gene: TRBV5-1
CDR3aa: CASSSGGLAGALGLPDTQYF
CDR3nt: TGCGCCAGCAGCTCGGGCGGGCTAGCGGGAGCTCTTGGTCTACCAGATACGCAGTATTTT